Following are 32 T cell receptor beta chains from one sample sequenced in a study of T cell clones after liver transplantation (dated by TCRdb to the late 2010s). The library was made by the immunoSEQ multiplex PCR assay. TCRdb took this table from immuneACCESS and kept in-frame rearrangements with V and J called. Such tables lack part of the clones; where checked against another copy, unresolved V genes explain under half of the gap, and the rest is unexplained. For this sample the table gives over 100,000 clones, of which roughly 80% were detected only once. 0.8% to 1% of the sample is in the top ten clones. The time point label of this sample denotes: pre-transplant. Sequences were derived from CD4+ T cells from blood, sampled before liver transplant. These receptors were obtained from a human donor who received a liver transplant.

This sequence joins TRBV27 and TRBJ2-3; D ambiguous. Looked up from germline, CDR1 is MNHEY and CDR2 is SMNVEV (reference sequence). The V and J ends lost 0 bases and 0 bases respectively, with 10 bases between them. The CDR3 runs 16 residues. The CDR3: CASSLSGRTSTDTQYF. CDR3 coding DNA: TGTGCCAGCAGTTTATCGGGCCGAACGAGCACAGATACGCAGTATTTT.

The gene calls are TRBV20-1 and TRBJ1-2; D gene unclear. This CDR3 contains 11 residues. Per the germline V gene, CDR1 is DFQATT and CDR2 is SNEGSKA (reference sequence). Trimming took 3 bases from V and 8 from J, leaving 10 bases between them. Here the CDR3 reads CSASYQLGYTF. The CDR3 region has the DNA TGCAGTGCTAGTTACCAGTTGGGCTACACCTTC.

The chain joins TRBV5-1 to TRBJ1-2; TRBD1 might be the D (5 bases). The ends were cut back, 3 bases at V and 0 bases at J, with 12 bases in the middle. The CDR3 spans 15 residues. Per germline, CDR1 SGHRS and CDR2 YFSETQ. DNA for the CDR3: TGCGCCAGCAGCTCCACAGGAGAGACTAACTATGGCTACACCTTC. The encoded protein is CASSSTGETNYGYTF.

This chain connects TRBV6-5 to TRBJ1-1; D unclear. Trimming pared 4 bases from V and 4 bases from J, leaving 13 bases between. The V gene's germline CDR1 is MNHEY and CDR2 SVGAGI. The CDR3 contains 14 residues. CDR3 residues: CASSFGEVGTEAFF. Written as DNA, the CDR3 is TGTGCCAGCAGTTTTGGGGAGGTGGGCACTGAAGCTTTCTTT.

This chain joins TRBV5-1 and TRBJ1-2; 7 positions match TRBD1. The CDR3 covers 13 residues. Germline-derived CDR1 and CDR2 are SGHRS and YFSETQ. J lost 6 bases, V lost 6 bases, and 8 bases had no gene match. CDR3 protein: CASNTGTVNGYTF. CDR3 sequence (DNA): TGCGCCAGCAACACAGGGACAGTTAATGGCTACACCTTC.

The CDR3 loop is CASSEGGLAGLGEQFF. The CDR3 nucleotides are TGCGCCAGCAGTGAAGGGGGGCTAGCGGGCCTCGGGGAGCAGTTCTTC. V is TRBV10-1 and J is TRBJ2-1; TRBD2 aligns across 8 bases. Germline CDR1 reads WNHNN; CDR2 reads SYGVQD (reference sequence). This CDR3 spans 16 amino acids. V lost 3 bases to trimming and J lost 10 bases; unmatched junction nucleotides: 14.

The chain has TRBV7-8 and TRBJ2-5, with D uncertain. The length of the CDR3 is 11 residues. V was shortened by 1 base and J by 6 bases, with 3 bases between the two germline ends. Germline V CDR1 and CDR2: SGHVS, FQNEAQ. The CDR3 sequence: CASSLGQTQYF. CDR3 sequence (DNA): TGTGCCAGCAGCTTAGGACAGACCCAGTACTTC.

This clone has just a few counts. The chain combines TRBV9 with TRBJ2-1; D might be TRBD1 (5 bases). The CDR3 loop spans 16 amino acids. The ends were cut back, 6 bases at V and 4 bases at J, with 20 bases in the middle. Germline V gene data show CDR1 as SGDLS and CDR2 as YYNGEE. In DNA, the CDR3 is TGTGCCAGCACCCTTAAGGAAGGGGCTTCATACAATGAGCAGTTCTTC. Residues: CASTLKEGASYNEQFF.

The gene calls are TRBV4-2 and TRBJ1-2, with a possible D match to TRBD1 (5 bases). The germline V gene has CDR1 LGHNA and CDR2 YNFKEQ. V was clipped by 0 bases and J by 7 bases, with 18 bases between them. The CDR3 loop spans 16 amino acids. The CDR3 protein is CASSQESGTSDRGYTF. As DNA, the CDR3 is TGTGCCAGCAGCCAAGAATCTGGGACTTCGGACCGTGGCTACACCTTC.

This clone has more than one count but fewer than ten. The chain recombines TRBV6-6 with TRBJ1-1; 9 bases line up with TRBD1. This CDR3 is built from 16 residues. Trimming removed 8 bases from V and 1 base from J; junction bases left unmatched: 11. The V gene's germline CDR1 is MNHNY and CDR2 SVGAGI (reference sequence). The chain's CDR3 is CASSDHRGRPNTEAFF. The CDR3 DNA sequence: TGTGCCAGCTCCGACCACAGGGGGCGGCCGAACACTGAAGCTTTCTTT.

The chain combines TRBV5-1 with TRBJ1-2; 7 bases agree with TRBD1. Germline CDR1 and CDR2: SGHRS and YFSETQ. The CDR3 spans 14 residues. Trimming took 5 bases from V and 3 from J; bases not matched to a gene: 7. The CDR3 loop is CASRLGGADYGYTF. The CDR3 DNA is TGCGCCAGCAGGTTAGGGGGCGCCGACTATGGCTACACCTTC.

CDR3 protein: CASSLFTLLSQPRPSGANVLTF. CDR3 bases: TGTGCCAGTAGCCTTTTTACCCTCTTGTCCCAACCTCGGCCCTCTGGGGCCAACGTCCTGACTTTC. The V and J genes are TRBV19 and TRBJ2-6; D remains unclear. CDR1 and CDR2 (germline): LNHDA, SQIVND (reference sequence). Trimming took off 6 bases at V and 0 bases at J, with 30 bases between the two ends. This CDR3 spans 22 amino acids. Variable domain in full (rest from reference TRBV19 and TRBJ2-6): DGGITQSPKYLFRKEGQNVTLSCEQNLNHDAMYWYRQDPGQGLRLIYYSQIVNDFQKGDIAEGYSVSREKKESFPLTVTSAQKNPTAFYLCASSLFTLLSQPRPSGANVLTFGAGSRLTVL.

This chain links TRBV6-5 with TRBJ1-2; D not certain. Trimming left V 8 bases short and J 8 bases short, with 15 bases between. CDR3 length: 12 amino acids. Per the germline V gene, CDR1 is MNHEY and CDR2 is SVGAGI. CDR3 loop: CASASIGNGYTF. As DNA, the CDR3 is TGTGCCAGCGCCTCCATAGGGAACGGCTACACCTTC.

J is TRBJ1-2 and V is TRBV5-4; 7 positions agree with TRBD1. Trimming took 4 bases from V and 4 from J; bases not matched to a gene: 7. Germline CDR1 and CDR2: SGHNT and YYREEE (reference sequence). This CDR3 comprises 14 residues. CDR3 sequence reads: CASSPGQETYGYTF. The DNA of the CDR3 is TGTGCCAGCAGCCCTGGACAGGAAACCTATGGCTACACCTTC.

The J gene is TRBJ2-7, the V gene TRBV4-2, with 9 positions matching TRBD1. The CDR3 is 14 residues long. The germline CDR1 and CDR2 sequences are LGHNA and YNFKEQ. The V gene end was trimmed by 5 bases and the J gene end by 5 bases; junction bases not matched to a gene: 7. The CDR3 coding sequence is TGTGCCAGCAGCGGCGGGACAGGGATCCACGAGCAGTACTTC. Translating it yields CASSGGTGIHEQYF.

In this sample, this clone turned up once. Germline is not matched at one junction end, which may reflect a read error. The chain is built from TRBV6-5 and TRBJ1-1; D is ambiguous. There are 14 residues in the CDR3. Germline CDR1 MNHEY, CDR2 SVGAGI. Here the CDR3 reads CASSYFGLSTGAFF. The CDR3 coding sequence is TGTGCCAGCAGTTACTTCGGGCTTAGCACTGGAGCTTTCTTT.

This rearrangement joins TRBV4-1 to TRBJ1-2, with D possibly being TRBD1 (6 bases). The germline V and J ends were trimmed by 0 bases and 4 bases, with 15 bases remaining between them. CDR3 length: 16 residues. Germline CDR1 is MGHRA and CDR2 is YSYEKL. CDR3 nucleotide sequence: TGCGCCAGCAGCCAAGATCGGGCAGGGGAAATCTATGGCTACACCTTC. Translation gives CASSQDRAGEIYGYTF.

CDR3 nucleotides: TGTGCCAGCAGTGAGGACAGGACAACTAATGAAAAACTGTTTTTT. Amino acids: CASSEDRTTNEKLFF. J is TRBJ1-4 and V is TRBV2; 7 nucleotides align to TRBD1. Germline trimming cut 3 bases from V and 0 bases from J; bases unmatched to any gene: 1. CDR3 size: 15 residues. Germline V CDR1 and CDR2: SNHLY, FYNNEI.

The chain recombines TRBV14 with TRBJ2-5; 12 bases agree with TRBD2. The CDR3 spans 18 residues. The V segment lost 4 bases and the J segment 3 bases; nucleotides outside the gene matches: 12. In germline, CDR1 is SGHDN, CDR2 FVKESK. The CDR3 loop reads CASSPRASGRAGKETQYF. The CDR3 nucleotides read TGTGCCAGCAGCCCACGGGCTAGCGGGAGGGCCGGAAAAGAGACCCAGTACTTC. Full variable domain (rest looked up from reference TRBV14 and TRBJ2-5): EAGVTQFPSHSVIEKGQTVTLRCDPISGHDNLYWYRRVMGKEIKFLLHFVKESKQDESGMPNNRFLAERTGGTYSTLKVQPAELEDSGVYFCASSPRASGRAGKETQYFGPGTRLLVL.

This clone was observed a handful of times. The rearrangement links TRBV15 to TRBJ1-1; 10 bases agree with TRBD1. This CDR3 contains 21 residues. The junction had 27 bases not matched to a gene; V was cut back by 6 bases and J by 5 bases. Per germline, CDR1 LNHNV and CDR2 YYDKDF (reference sequence). CDR3: CATRPRYSGQGTTIQGTEAFF. CDR3 coding DNA: TGTGCCACCAGACCTAGATACTCGGGACAGGGGACAACTATCCAGGGTACTGAAGCTTTCTTT.

The chain couples TRBV7-2 to TRBJ1-3, with D possibly being TRBD1 (6 bases). Looked up from germline, CDR1 is SGHTA and CDR2 is FQGNSA. The CDR3 runs 15 residues. The V and J ends lost 6 bases and 3 bases respectively, with 15 bases between them. The CDR3 DNA sequence: TGTGCCAGCAGTCTGACCGGGACACTTGGAAACACCATATATTTT. As protein: CASSLTGTLGNTIYF.

The J gene is TRBJ2-3, the V gene TRBV6-5; 7 nucleotides match TRBD2. This CDR3 contains 15 residues. With 5 bases clipped from V and 1 base from J, the junction kept 6 bases outside the gene matches. Germline V gives CDR1 MNHEY, CDR2 SVGAGI. The CDR3 DNA is TGTGCCAGCAGTGTCATAGCGGGTCGCACAGATACGCAGTATTTT. Its translation: CASSVIAGRTDTQYF.

This chain links TRBV9 with TRBJ2-1; the D gene is possibly TRBD1 (5 bases). Looked up from germline, CDR1 is SGDLS and CDR2 is YYNGEE. The V gene lost 0 bases and the J gene lost 7 bases, with 14 bases spanning the gap. CDR3 length equals 15 residues. The CDR3, as DNA: TGTGCCAGCAGCGTAGAAGGACCAGGGCGGAATGAGCAGTTCTTC. Encoded protein: CASSVEGPGRNEQFF.

This clone was detected a few times. V usage is TRBV7-3 and J usage is TRBJ2-2; possible D gene TRBD2, 5 bases. This CDR3 has 18 residues. V was clipped by 0 bases and J by 6 bases, with 20 bases between them. The germline CDR1 and CDR2 sequences are SGHTA and FQGTGA. DNA of the CDR3: TGTGCCAGCAGCTTAACGGTCGGGTTCGGGGAAATCCCCGGGGAGCTGTTTTTT. Translating it yields CASSLTVGFGEIPGELFF.

V usage is TRBV5-8 and J usage is TRBJ1-4; maybe TRBD1 (5 bases). V lost 0 bases and J lost 8, with 23 bases in between. The germline V gene has CDR1 SGHTS and CDR2 YDEGEE. The CDR3 is 18 residues long. Written as DNA, the CDR3 is TGTGCCAGCAGCTTGGTTCGGGGGGTCGCCAACTTAGAGGAAAAACTGTTTTTT. It specifies CASSLVRGVANLEEKLFF.

The V and J genes are TRBV4-2 and TRBJ2-2, with TRBD2 matching over 7 bases. Germline CDR1 and CDR2: LGHNA and YNFKEQ. This CDR3 has 17 residues. Germline trimming cut 6 bases from V and 6 bases from J; bases unmatched to any gene: 16. CDR3 in DNA: TGTGCCAGCAGGCTTGGACTAGGGACCGGGGGTTCCGGGGAGCTGTTTTTT. Protein sequence: CASRLGLGTGGSGELFF.

This clone was counted only a few times. The rearrangement uses TRBV6-1 and TRBJ1-2; a weak D match, TRBD1 (5 bases). V shed 5 bases and J shed 2 bases, with 12 bases lying between them. Looked up from germline, CDR1 is MNHNS and CDR2 is SASEGT. The CDR3 is 14 residues long. The CDR3 here is CASSTSAGNYGYTF. The DNA of the CDR3 is TGTGCCAGCAGTACAAGTGCAGGGAACTATGGCTACACCTTC.

This clone was seen only a few times. J is TRBJ2-2 and V is TRBV9; tentatively, D is TRBD2 (5 bases). CDR1 and CDR2 from the germline V gene are SGDLS and YYNGEE. The CDR3 totals 13 residues. The V end was cut by 4 bases, the J end by 5 bases, with 9 bases between. The CDR3 bases are TGTGCCAGCAGCCCGACTATAACCGGGGAGCTGTTTTTT. Translation gives CASSPTITGELFF. The full variable domain, its missing parts supplied by reference TRBV9 and TRBJ2-2, is DSGVTQTPKHLITATGQRVTLRCSPRSGDLSVYWYQQSLDQGLQFLIQYYNGEERAKGNILERFSAQQFPDLHSELNLSSLELGDSALYFCASSPTITGELFFGEGSRLTVL.

The rearrangement uses TRBV5-1 and TRBJ2-5; weak D call: TRBD2 (5 bases). The CDR3 is 15 amino acids. Per the germline V gene, CDR1 is SGHRS and CDR2 is YFSETQ. V lost 0 bases, J lost 3 bases, and 12 bases lay in between. The chain's CDR3 is CASSLDGSSKETQYF. CDR3 nucleotide sequence: TGCGCCAGCAGCTTGGATGGGAGTAGCAAAGAGACCCAGTACTTC.

V is TRBV6-5 and J is TRBJ1-2; TRBD1 aligns across 10 bases. Germline CDR1 reads MNHEY; CDR2 reads SVGAGI. The CDR3 runs to 13 residues. V shed 5 bases and J 4 bases; nucleotides not matched to a gene: 1. CDR3 sequence: CASSRTGGYGYTF. CDR3 DNA sequence: TGTGCCAGCAGTCGGACAGGGGGCTATGGCTACACCTTC.

The chain joins TRBV6-6 to TRBJ2-3; D is perhaps TRBD2 (6 bases). The V gene's germline CDR1 is MNHNY and CDR2 SVGAGI (reference sequence). There are 15 residues in the CDR3. V gave up 6 bases and J gave up 2 bases, with 15 bases separating them. CDR3 in DNA: TGTGCCAGCAGGCTGGGGACTTCAATCACAGATACGCAGTATTTT. Translating it yields CASRLGTSITDTQYF.

The rearrangement uses TRBV29-1 and TRBJ2-6; D could derive from TRBD1 or TRBD2 (5 bases each). The V gene lost 6 bases and the J gene lost 0 bases, with 15 bases spanning the gap. This CDR3 is 16 amino acids long. Germline-derived CDR1 and CDR2 are SQVTM and ANQGSEA. CDR3 residues: CSVELGGYSGANVLTF. The CDR3 region has the DNA TGCAGCGTGGAACTTGGGGGTTACTCTGGGGCCAACGTCCTGACTTTC.